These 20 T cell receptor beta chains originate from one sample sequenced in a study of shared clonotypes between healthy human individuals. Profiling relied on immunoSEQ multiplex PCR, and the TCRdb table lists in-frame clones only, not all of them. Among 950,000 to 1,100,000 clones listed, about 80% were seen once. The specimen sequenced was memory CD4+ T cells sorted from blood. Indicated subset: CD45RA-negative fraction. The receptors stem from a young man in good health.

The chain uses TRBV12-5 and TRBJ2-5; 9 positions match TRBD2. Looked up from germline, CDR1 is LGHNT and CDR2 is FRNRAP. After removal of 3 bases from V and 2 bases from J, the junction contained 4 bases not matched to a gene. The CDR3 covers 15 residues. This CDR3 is CASGLKTSGQETQYF. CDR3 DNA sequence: TGTGCTAGTGGTTTAAAGACTAGCGGACAAGAGACCCAGTACTTC. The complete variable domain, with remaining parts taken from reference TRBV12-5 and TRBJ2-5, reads DARVTQTPRHKVTEMGQEVTMRCQPILGHNTVFWYRQTMMQGLELLAYFRNRAPLDDSGMPKDRFSAEMPDATLATLKIQPSEPRDSAVYFCASGLKTSGQETQYFGPGTRLLVL.

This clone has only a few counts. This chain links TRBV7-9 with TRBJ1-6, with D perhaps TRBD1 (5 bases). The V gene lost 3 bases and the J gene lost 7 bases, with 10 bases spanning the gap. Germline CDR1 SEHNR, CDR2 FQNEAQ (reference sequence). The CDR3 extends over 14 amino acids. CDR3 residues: CASSLGLFNSPLHF. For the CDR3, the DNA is TGTGCCAGCAGCTTGGGACTCTTCAATTCACCCCTCCACTTT.

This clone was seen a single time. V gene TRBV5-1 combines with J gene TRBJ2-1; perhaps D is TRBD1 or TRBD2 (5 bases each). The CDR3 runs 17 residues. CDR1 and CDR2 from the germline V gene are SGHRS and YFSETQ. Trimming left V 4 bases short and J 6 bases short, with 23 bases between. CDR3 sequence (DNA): TGCGCCAGCAGCGCCAGGGAGTTAATACGGTCGGGCAATGAGCAGTTCTTC. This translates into CASSARELIRSGNEQFF. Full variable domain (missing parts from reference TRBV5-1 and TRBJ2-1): KAGVTQTPRYLIKTRGQQVTLSCSPISGHRSVSWYQQTPGQGLQFLFEYFSETQRNKGNFPGRFSGRQFSNSRSEMNVSTLELGDSALYLCASSARELIRSGNEQFFGPGTRLTVL.

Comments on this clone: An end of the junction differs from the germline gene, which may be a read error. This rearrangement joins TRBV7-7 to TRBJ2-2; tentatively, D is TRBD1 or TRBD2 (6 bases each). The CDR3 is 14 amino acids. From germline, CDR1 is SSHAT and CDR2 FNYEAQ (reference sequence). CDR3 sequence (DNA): TGTGCTAGCAGCTTAGAGAGGGGGGCCGGGGAGCTGTTTTTT. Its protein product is CASSLERGAGELFF.

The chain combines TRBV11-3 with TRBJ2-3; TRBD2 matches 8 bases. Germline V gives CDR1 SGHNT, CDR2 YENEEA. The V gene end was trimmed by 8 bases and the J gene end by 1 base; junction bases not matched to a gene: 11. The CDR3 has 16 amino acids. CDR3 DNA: TGTGCCAGCCGTGACGGGAGGGCCCGCGGCACAGATACGCAGTATTTT. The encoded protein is CASRDGRARGTDTQYF.

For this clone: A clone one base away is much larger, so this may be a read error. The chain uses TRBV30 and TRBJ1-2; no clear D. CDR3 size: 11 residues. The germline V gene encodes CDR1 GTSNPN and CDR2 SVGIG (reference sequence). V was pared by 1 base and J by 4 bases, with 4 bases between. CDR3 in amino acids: CAWSESYGYTF. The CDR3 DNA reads TGTGCCTGGAGTGAAAGCTATGGCTACACCTTC.

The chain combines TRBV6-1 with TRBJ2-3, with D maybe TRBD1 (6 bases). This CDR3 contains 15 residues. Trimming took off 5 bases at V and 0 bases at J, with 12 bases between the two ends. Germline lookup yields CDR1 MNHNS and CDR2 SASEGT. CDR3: CASSLIGTSTDTQYF. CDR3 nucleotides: TGTGCCAGCAGTTTAATCGGGACAAGCACAGATACGCAGTATTTT.

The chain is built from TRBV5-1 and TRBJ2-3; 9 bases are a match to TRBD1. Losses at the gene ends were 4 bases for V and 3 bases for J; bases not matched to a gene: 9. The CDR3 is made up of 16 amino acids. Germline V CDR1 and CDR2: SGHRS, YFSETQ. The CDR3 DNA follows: TGCGCCAGCAGCCCCCCGGGACAGGGAACAACAGATACGCAGTATTTT. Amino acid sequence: CASSPPGQGTTDTQYF.

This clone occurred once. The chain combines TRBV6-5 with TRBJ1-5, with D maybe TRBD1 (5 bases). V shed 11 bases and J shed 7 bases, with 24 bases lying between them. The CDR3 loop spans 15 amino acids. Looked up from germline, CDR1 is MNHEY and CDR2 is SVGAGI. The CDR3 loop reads CASKRARGTFQPQHF. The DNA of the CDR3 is TGTGCCTCTAAAAGGGCTAGGGGCACTTTCCAGCCCCAGCATTTT.

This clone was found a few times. As DNA, the CDR3 is TGTGCCAGCAGTTCGAACAGGGGTTATACCGCAGATACGCAGTATTTT. Amino acids: CASSSNRGYTADTQYF. This chain uses TRBV6-5 with TRBJ2-3; 7 bases agree with TRBD1. Germline CDR1 and CDR2: MNHEY and SVGAGI. CDR3 size: 16 residues. Trimming took 4 bases from V and 4 from J; bases not matched to a gene: 11.

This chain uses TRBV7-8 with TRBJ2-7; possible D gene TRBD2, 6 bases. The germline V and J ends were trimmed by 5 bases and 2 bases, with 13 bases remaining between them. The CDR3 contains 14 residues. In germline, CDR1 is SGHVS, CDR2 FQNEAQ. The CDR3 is CASSPLASTYEQYF. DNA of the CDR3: TGTGCCAGCAGCCCTCTAGCGAGCACCTACGAGCAGTACTTC.

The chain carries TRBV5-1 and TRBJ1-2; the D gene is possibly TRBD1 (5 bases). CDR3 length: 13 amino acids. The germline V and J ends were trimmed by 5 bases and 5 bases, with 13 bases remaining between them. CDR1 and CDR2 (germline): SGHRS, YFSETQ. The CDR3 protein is CASSGDGFYGYTF. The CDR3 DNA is TGCGCCAGCAGTGGGGACGGGTTTTATGGCTACACCTTC.

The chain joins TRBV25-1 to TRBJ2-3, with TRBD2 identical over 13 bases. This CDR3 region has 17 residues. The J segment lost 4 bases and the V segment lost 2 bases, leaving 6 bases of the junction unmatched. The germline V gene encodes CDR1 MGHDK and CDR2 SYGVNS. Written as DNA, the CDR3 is TGTGCCAGCAGTGAACCTACTAGCGGGAGGGGGGCAGATACGCAGTATTTT. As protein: CASSEPTSGRGADTQYF.

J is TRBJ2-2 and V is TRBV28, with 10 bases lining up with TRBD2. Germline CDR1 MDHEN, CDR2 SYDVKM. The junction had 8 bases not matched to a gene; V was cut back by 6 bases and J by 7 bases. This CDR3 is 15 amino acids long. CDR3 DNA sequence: TGTGCCAGCAGAGTAGCGGGGGGTTCCAGCGGGGAGCTGTTTTTT. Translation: CASRVAGGSSGELFF.

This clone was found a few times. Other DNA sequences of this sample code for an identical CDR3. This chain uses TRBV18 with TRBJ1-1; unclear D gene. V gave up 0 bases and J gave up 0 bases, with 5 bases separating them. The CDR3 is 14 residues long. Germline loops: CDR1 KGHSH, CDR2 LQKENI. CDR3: CASSPPVMNTEAFF. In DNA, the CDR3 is TGTGCCAGCTCACCACCAGTAATGAACACTGAAGCTTTCTTT.

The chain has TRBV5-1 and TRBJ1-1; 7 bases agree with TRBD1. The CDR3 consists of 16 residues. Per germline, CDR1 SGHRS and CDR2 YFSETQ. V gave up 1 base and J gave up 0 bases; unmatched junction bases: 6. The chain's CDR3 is CASSLNPGGLNTEAFF. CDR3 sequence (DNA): TGCGCCAGCAGCTTGAACCCAGGGGGTTTGAACACTGAAGCTTTCTTT.

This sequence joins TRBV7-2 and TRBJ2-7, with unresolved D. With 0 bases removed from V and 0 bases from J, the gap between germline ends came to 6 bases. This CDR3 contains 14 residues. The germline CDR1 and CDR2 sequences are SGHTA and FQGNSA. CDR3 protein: CASSLAVGSYEQYF. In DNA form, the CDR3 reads TGTGCCAGCAGCTTAGCAGTTGGCTCCTACGAGCAGTACTTC.

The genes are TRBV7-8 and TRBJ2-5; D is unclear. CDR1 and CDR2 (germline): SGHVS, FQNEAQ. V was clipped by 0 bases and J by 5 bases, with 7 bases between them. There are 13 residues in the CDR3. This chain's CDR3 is CASSLAIGETQYF. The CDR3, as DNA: TGTGCCAGCAGCTTAGCGATTGGGGAGACCCAGTACTTC.

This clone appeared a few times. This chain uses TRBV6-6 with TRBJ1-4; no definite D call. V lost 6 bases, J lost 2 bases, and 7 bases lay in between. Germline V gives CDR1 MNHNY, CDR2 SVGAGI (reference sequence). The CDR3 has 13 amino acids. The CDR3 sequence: CASRGDTNEKLFF. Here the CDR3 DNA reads TGTGCCAGCAGGGGCGACACTAATGAAAAACTGTTTTTT.

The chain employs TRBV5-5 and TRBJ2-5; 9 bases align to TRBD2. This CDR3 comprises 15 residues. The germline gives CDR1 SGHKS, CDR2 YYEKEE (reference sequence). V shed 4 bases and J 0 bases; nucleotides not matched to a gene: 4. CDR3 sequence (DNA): TGTGCCAGCAGCATTAGCGGGGGACACCAAGAGACCCAGTACTTC. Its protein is CASSISGGHQETQYF.